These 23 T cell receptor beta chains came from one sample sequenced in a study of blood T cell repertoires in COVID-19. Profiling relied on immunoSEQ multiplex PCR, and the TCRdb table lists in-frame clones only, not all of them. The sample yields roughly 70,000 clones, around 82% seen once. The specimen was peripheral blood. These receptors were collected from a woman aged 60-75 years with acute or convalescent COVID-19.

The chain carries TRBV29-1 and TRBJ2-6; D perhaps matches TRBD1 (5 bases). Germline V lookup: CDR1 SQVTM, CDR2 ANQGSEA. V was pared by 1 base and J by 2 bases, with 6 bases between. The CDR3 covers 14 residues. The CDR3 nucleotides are TGCAGCGTTGAAGGGACAACTGGGGCCAACGTCCTGACTTTC. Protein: CSVEGTTGANVLTF.

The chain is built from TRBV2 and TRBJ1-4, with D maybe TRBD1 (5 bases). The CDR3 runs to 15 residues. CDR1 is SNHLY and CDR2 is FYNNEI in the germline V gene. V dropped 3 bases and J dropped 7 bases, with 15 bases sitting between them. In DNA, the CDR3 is TGTGCCAGCAGTGAGATTTCGGCGGGGGGTGAAAAACTGTTTTTT. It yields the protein CASSEISAGGEKLFF.

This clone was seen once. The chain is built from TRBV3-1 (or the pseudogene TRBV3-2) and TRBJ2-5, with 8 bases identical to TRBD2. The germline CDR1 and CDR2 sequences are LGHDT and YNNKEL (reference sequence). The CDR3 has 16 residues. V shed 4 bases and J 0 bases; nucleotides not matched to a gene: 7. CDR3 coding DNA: TGTGCCAGCAGCCCCGAGCGGGGGACTTACCAAGAGACCCAGTACTTC. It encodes CASSPERGTYQETQYF.

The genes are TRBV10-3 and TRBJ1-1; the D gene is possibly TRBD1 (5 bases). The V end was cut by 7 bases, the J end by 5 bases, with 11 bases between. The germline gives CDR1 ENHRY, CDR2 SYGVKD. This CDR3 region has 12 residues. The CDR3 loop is CAIKQRGTEAFF. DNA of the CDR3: TGTGCCATCAAACAACGGGGGACTGAAGCTTTCTTT.

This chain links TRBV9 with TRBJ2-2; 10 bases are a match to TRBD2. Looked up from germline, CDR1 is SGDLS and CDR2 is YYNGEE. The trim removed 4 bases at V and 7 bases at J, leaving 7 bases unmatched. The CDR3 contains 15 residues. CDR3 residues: CASSSQRGGFGELFF. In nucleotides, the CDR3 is TGTGCCAGCAGCTCCCAGCGGGGGGGTTTCGGGGAGCTGTTTTTT.

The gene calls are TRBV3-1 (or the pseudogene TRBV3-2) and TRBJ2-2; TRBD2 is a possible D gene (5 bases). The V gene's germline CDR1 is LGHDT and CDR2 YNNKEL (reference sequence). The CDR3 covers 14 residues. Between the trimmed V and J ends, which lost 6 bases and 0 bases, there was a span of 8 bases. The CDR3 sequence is CASRSGSNTGELFF. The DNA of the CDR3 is TGTGCCAGCAGGTCGGGGTCGAACACCGGGGAGCTGTTTTTT.

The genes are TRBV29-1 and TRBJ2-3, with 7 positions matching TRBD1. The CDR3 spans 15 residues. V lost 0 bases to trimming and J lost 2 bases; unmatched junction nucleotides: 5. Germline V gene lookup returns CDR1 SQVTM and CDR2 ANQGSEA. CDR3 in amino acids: CSVEDRTGLTDTQYF. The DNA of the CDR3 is TGCAGCGTTGAAGATAGGACAGGCCTCACAGATACGCAGTATTTT.

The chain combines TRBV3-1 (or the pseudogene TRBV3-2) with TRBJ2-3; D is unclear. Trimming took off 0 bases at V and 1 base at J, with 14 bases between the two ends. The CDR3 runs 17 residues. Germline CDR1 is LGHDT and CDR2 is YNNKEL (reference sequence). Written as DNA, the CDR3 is TGTGCCAGCAGCCAAGAATTTACGCCGGGTGGCACAGATACGCAGTATTTT. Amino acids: CASSQEFTPGGTDTQYF.

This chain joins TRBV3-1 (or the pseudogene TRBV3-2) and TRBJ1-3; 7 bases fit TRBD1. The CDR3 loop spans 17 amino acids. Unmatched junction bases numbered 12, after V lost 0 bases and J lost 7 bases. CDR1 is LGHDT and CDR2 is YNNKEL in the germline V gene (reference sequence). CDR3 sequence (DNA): TGTGCCAGCAGCCAAGACCGACAGGGCCTCTCTAGGAACACCATATATTTT. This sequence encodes CASSQDRQGLSRNTIYF.

The CDR3 is CASSLGGGSNQPQHF. The CDR3 DNA reads as TGCGCCAGCAGCTTGGGAGGAGGTAGCAATCAGCCCCAGCATTTT. The chain is built from TRBV5-1 and TRBJ1-5; D remains ambiguous. The V end lost 0 bases, the J end lost 0 bases, and 7 bases lay between the germline ends. Looked up from germline, CDR1 is SGHRS and CDR2 is YFSETQ. The CDR3 loop spans 15 amino acids.

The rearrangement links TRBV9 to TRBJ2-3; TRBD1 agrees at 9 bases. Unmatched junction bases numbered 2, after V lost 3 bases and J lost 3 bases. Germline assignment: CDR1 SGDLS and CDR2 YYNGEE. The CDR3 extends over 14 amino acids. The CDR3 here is CASSGQGGTDTQYF. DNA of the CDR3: TGTGCCAGCAGCGGACAGGGGGGAACAGATACGCAGTATTTT.

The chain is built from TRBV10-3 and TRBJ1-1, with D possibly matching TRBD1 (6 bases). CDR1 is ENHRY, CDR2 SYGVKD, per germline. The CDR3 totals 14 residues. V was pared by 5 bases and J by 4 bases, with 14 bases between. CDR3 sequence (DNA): TGTGCCATCAGTCAAGGTCAGGGGCCCACTGAAGCTTTCTTT. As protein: CAISQGQGPTEAFF.

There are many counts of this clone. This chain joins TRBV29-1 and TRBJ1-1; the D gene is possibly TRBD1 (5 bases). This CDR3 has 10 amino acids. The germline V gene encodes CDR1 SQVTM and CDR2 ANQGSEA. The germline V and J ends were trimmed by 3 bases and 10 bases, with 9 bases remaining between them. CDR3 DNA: TGCAGCGTTGATAGCGGGGGAGCTTTCTTT. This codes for CSVDSGGAFF.

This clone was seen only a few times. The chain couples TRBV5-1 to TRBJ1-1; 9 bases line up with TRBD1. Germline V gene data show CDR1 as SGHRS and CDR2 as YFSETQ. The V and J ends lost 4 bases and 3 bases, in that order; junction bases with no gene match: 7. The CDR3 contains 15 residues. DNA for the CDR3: TGCGCCAGCAGCCCCGGGGACAGGGTCGACACTGAAGCTTTCTTT. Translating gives CASSPGDRVDTEAFF.

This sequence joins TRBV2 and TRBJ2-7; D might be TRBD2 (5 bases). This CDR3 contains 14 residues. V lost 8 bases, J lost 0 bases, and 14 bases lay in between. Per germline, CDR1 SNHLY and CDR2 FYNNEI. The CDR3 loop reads CASAGLTNSYEQYF. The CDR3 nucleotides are TGTGCCAGCGCGGGTCTAACTAACTCCTACGAGCAGTACTTC.

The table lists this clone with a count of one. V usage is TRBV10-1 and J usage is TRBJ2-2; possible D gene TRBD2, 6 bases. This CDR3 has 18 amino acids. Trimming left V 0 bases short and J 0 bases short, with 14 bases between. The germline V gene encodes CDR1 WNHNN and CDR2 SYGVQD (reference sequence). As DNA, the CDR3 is TGCGCCAGCAGTGAGTCGAATGTCGGGGGAGCGAACACCGGGGAGCTGTTTTTT. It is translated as CASSESNVGGANTGELFF.

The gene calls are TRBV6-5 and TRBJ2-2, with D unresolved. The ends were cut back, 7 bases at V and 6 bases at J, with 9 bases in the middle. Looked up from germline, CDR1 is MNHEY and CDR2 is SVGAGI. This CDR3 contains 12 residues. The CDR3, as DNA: TGTGCCAGCACTCCTGGGCCCGGGGAGCTGTTTTTT. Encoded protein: CASTPGPGELFF.

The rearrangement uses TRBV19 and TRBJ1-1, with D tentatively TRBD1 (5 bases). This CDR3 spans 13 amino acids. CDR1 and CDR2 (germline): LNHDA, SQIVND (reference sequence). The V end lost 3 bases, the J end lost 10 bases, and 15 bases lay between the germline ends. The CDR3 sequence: CASSIREGRGAFF. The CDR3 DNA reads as TGTGCCAGTAGTATCCGGGAGGGGCGAGGAGCTTTCTTT.

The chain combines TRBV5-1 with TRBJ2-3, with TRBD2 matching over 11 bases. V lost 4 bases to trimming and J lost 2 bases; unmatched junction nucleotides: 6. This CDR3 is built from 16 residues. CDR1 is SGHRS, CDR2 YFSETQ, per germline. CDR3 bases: TGCGCCAGCAGCGTACCACTAGCGGGGGCCACAGATACGCAGTATTTT. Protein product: CASSVPLAGATDTQYF.

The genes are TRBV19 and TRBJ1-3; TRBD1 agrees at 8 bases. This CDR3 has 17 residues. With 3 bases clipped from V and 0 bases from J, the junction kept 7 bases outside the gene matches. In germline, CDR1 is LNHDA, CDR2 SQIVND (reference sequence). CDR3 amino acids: CASSIAGTGTSGNTIYF. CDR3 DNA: TGTGCCAGTAGTATTGCAGGGACAGGTACCTCTGGAAACACCATATATTTT.

CDR3 in DNA: TGTGCCAGCAGCTTGCGGACAGGCATTGAAAAACTGTTTTTT. This encodes CASSLRTGIEKLFF. This rearrangement joins TRBV5-5 to TRBJ1-4, with TRBD1 identical over 7 bases. V dropped 1 base and J dropped 7; count of bases not matched to a gene: 4. This CDR3 is 14 amino acids long. The germline CDR1 and CDR2 sequences are SGHKS and YYEKEE (reference sequence). Variable domain in full (rest from reference TRBV5-5 and TRBJ1-4): DAGVTQSPTHLIKTRGQQVTLRCSPISGHKSVSWYQQVLGQGPQFIFQYYEKEERGRGNFPDRFSARQFPNYSSELNVNALLLGDSALYLCASSLRTGIEKLFFGSGTQLSVL.

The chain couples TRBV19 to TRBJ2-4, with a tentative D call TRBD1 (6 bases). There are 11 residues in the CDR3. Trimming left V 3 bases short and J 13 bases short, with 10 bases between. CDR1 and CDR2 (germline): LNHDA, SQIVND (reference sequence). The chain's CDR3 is CASSIRDNQYF. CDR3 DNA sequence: TGTGCCAGTAGTATTAGGGACAACCAGTACTTC.

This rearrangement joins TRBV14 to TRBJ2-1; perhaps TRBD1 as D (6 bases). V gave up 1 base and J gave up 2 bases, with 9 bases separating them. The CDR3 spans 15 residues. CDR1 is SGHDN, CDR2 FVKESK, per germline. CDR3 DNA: TGTGCCAGCAGCCAAGGGACAGTAGCCTACAATGAGCAGTTCTTC. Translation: CASSQGTVAYNEQFF.